This record concerns one T cell receptor (beta chain) sequence. This receptor's antigen is unknown. The cohort consisted of 650 to 700 healthy bone marrow donors. Cohort members were all nominally healthy when sampled, although unrecorded immune exposures were likely present. The donor was CMV seronegative and belonged to the group of 352 seronegative cohort members. A peripheral blood sample was collected from each donor, and TCR beta sequencing was performed on peripheral blood mononuclear cells. Genomic DNA extraction from the blood cell samples was performed with the Qiagen DNeasy Blood Extraction Kit. This sample is drawn from a study of cytomegalovirus exposure and HLA in healthy donors listed by TCRdb under 2017. Study-wide context: In an earlier analysis of 587 of the donors, under 300 Gb of sequence data and 95 million to 130 million unique TCR beta sequences from 150 million to 200 million T cells were reported. Roughly 290 gigabases of sequencing data and approximately 91 million unique TCR sequences made up an early release that covered approximately 650 HLA-typed donors. Among the roughly 410 genotyped donors, around 79% belonged to the genetic ancestry cluster associated with self-reported Caucasian donors. The aim of the study was to test whether cataloging public T cell receptors could identify signatures of past pathogen exposure. The study profiled the T cell repertoires of under 700 subjects by immunosequencing and related them to cytomegalovirus serostatus. A separate validation cohort of about 110 different subjects was used in addition to the approximately 700-subject first cohort. To predict cytomegalovirus infection status, the study combined high-throughput TCR immunosequencing, statistical association of individual TCRs with disease status, and machine learning. In a later analysis, previously published TCR beta repertoires from fewer than 750 donors were re-analyzed and high-resolution HLA genotyping was added so that TCR occurrence patterns could be studied. Rather than using new phenotypic data, the later analysis identified candidate immune exposures from TCR beta sequences and from how often those sequences occurred across donors. In an earlier analysis of over 550 of the donors, high-throughput TCR beta sequencing was used to judge whether each TCR beta V gene segment behaved as functional or pseudogenic. Donor age, sex, ethnicity and CMV serostatus were collected together with the repertoire data. In a later genetic analysis, genome-wide SNP genotypes for about three fifths of the 666 donors were used, and that subset was treated as a discovery cohort. All discovery cohort repertoires had been generated on a single sequencing platform. Class I and class II HLA loci were covered by the typing at four-digit resolution. Typing coverage varied by locus: roughly 620-630 donors for A, B, C, DRB1 and DQB1; more than 500 for DQA1; approximately 610 for DPA1; approximately 470 for DPB1. About 5 DR-DQ haplotypes were handled as single units for association and clustering, since linkage in the cohort was strong. Among about 390 genotyped donors of the cohort, an average of about 240,000 unique TCR beta nucleotide sequences were sequenced per donor, roughly 20% of them non-productive.

Summary of the overall study and its limitations: Linkage disequilibrium might explain the correlated functional status among segregating V segments, but an unknown experimental factor could not be excluded. HLA typing was unavailable for some donors at each locus, so association tests used only the typed subset. A cluster of highly shared sequence variants was judged likely to be a technical artifact of the sequencing pipeline. In an earlier analysis of approximately 590 of the donors, most TCR beta V segments were observed in productive rearrangements about 87% or about 30% of the time, broadly matching IMGT annotations. It was suggested by the authors that the approach could potentially be generalized to other disease states and immunological phenotypes. Most CMV-associated TCR beta chains appeared to be HLA-restricted in a later analysis, and the HLA associations seemed to be driven largely by CMV exposure. In a later analysis, HLA-associated TCR beta chains showed more clonal expansion and lower generation probabilities than non-associated chains that were equally common. According to a later analysis, TCR association rates differed among HLA loci, with DRB1 alleles showing the most associated TCRs and HLA-C alleles showing the fewest. In a later genetic analysis, a missense DCLRE1C variant was associated with V-gene and J-gene trimming of TCR beta chains, and the association was replicated in an independent cohort. A total of 150 to 200 TCR beta chains were listed by the study as associated with cytomegalovirus. The classifier was reported to diagnose cytomegalovirus status with high specificity and sensitivity in both the original and validation cohorts. According to a later analysis, parvovirus B19, influenza, CMV and Epstein-Barr virus appeared linked to several top co-occurrence clusters. Some IMGT-functional V segments, including TRBV6-2 and TRBV6-3, could not be told apart with the 87-base-pair reads, so those segments were excluded. Because counts were too low, seventeen rarely observed V segments, including chromosome 9 orphons, were left out of the earlier analysis of about 500 of the donors. The presence/absence analyses assumed that sequencing depth was roughly uniform across donors, and that assumption may not be true. Immune exposure information for the cohort was limited to CMV serostatus. A further reported finding was that TCR beta sequences accurately predicted the HLA-A and HLA-B alleles for most subjects in the first cohort. At a false discovery rate of 0.05, a later analysis linked some 17,000 TCR beta sequences to specific HLA alleles. Across donors, most TCR sequences were observed very rarely, whereas some public TCRs were present in many individuals. In a later genetic analysis, fewer N-insertions in productive TCRs were reported among donors in an Asian-associated ancestry cluster than the approximately 670-donor mean. This cohort had only TCR beta chains sequenced, and the lack of alpha or paired-chain data limited which features could be detected. Strong co-occurrence of HLA alleles, especially DR and DQ, made assigning TCR associations to individual alleles difficult. A few of the identified cytomegalovirus-associated TCR beta chains were confirmed in vitro to be specific for cytomegalovirus antigens.

The CDR3 sequence holds 11 residues, the cysteine and phenylalanine included. This entry keeps only the CDR3 DNA: 33 bases, framed from base 1. A distance of 7 bases separates the germline ends of V and J, which lose 0 bases and 10 bases respectively. Based on the germline V gene, the CDR1 and CDR2 sequences are MNHEY and SVGAGI. Libraries were built with the immunoSEQ multiplex PCR assay. A mixture of 60 forward primers for TCR Vbeta segments and 13 reverse primers for TCR Jbeta segments was used in the multiplex PCR. The CDR3 region of rearranged TCR beta genes was amplified from genomic DNA with a multiplex PCR assay. Amplified TCR beta libraries were sequenced as 87-base-pair reads on the Illumina HiSeq System. The authors' pipeline ran thus. In a later analysis, 70 million to 95 million unique TCR beta chains were counted across the 500 to 850 repertoires, and approximately 11 million of these chains were shared by at least two donors. A nearest-neighbor algorithm error-corrected the raw reads and collapsed the reads into unique sequences, merging closely related sequences to remove PCR and sequencing errors. To assign V, D and J gene segments, CDR3 sequences were aligned to IMGT reference sequences. For a sequence to be retained, a match of at least six nucleotides was required to both a V gene segment and a J gene segment. Rearrangements were called productive when the CDR3 lacked stop codons and stayed in frame with V and J; all others were non-productive. CDR3 was defined according to IMGT convention as the region running from the second conserved V-encoded cysteine to the conserved J-encoded phenylalanine. Sequences without an unambiguous match to a single V gene segment were excluded from the earlier analysis of 450 to 750 of the donors. In an earlier analysis of a few hundred of the donors, V segments were called functional above 56.7% productive rearrangements and were called segregating when the between-donor standard deviation exceeded 5%. A statistical classification framework was developed to diagnose cytomegalovirus status using the catalog of TCR beta chain sequences. In a later analysis, V and J genes were assigned by comparing TCR nucleotide sequences against IMGT/GENE-DB human TR gene sequences. The TCRdist pipeline was used in a later analysis to assign CDR3 sequences and most-parsimonious VDJ recombination scenarios. In a later analysis, each TCR beta chain was defined by its CDR3 amino acid sequence together with its V-gene family, and reads lacking a unique V-gene family were excluded. In a later analysis, 500 to 650 highly shared, low-generation-probability nucleotide sequences were removed to address suspected cross-contamination and a sequencing artifact. In a later analysis, a clonal expansion index for each public chain was calculated from normalized within-repertoire ranks of inferred template counts. Generation probabilities in a later analysis came from a VDJ recombination model fitted to out-of-frame rearrangements, and those results were checked against IGoR. Hypergeometric tests were used in a later analysis to score TCR-TCR, TCR-HLA and TCR-CMV co-occurrence, with a repertoire-size bias correction applied to the TCR pairs. A later analysis estimated false discovery rates by permuting HLA or CMV assignments 20 times. In a later analysis, co-occurring TCRs were grouped with DBSCAN, and TCRdist sequence similarity was added when clustering was performed within HLA-allele-positive subsets. For co-occurrence clustering, repertoires with fewer than 30,000 or more than 120,000 public chains were excluded, along with several repertoires with anomalous nucleotide sharing. TCRdb holds this immuneACCESS table with in-frame rearrangements only. Some clones are missing; in checked studies, unresolved V genes explain under half, and the rest has no known cause. For V, J and clone size, that table is used; D and trimming come from the DNA. This sample's table carries roughly 100,000 clones. The ten most abundant clones make up about 3.5% of the sample.

The receptor was derived from a man in his forties or fifties in good health and CMV-seronegative. The V and J genes are TRBV6-5 and TRBJ2-7, with the D gene not confidently named. The sequenced sample consisted of PBMCs. The CDR3 amino acid sequence is: CASSYSNSQYF. Here is the DNA: TGTGCCAGCAGTTACTCGAACAGCCAGTACTTC.